One sample yielded the 15 T cell receptor beta chains listed below, sequenced in a study of regulatory T cells in long-lasting Graves disease. Time point reported: newly diagnosed GD, antithyroid drugs for less than 3 months. TCR sequences were obtained from RNA taken from PBMCs. With iRepertoire HTBI primers and Arm-PCR of CDR3 regions, TCR beta libraries were built. TCRdb re-called the multiplex PCR reads through MiXCR, storing one row per CDR3 protein. The repertoire has 350,000 to 500,000 distinct CDR3 sequences, about a sixth of them found once; the top ten carry around a quarter. The same sample was also used in a study of T cells in Graves' hyperthyroidism and ophthalmopathy.

The sample in question was peripheral blood mononuclear cells (PBMCs), obtained at new diagnosis, from a patient treated with antithyroid drugs. Receptors were obtained from a woman younger than 30 with Graves disease.

The rearrangement joins TRBV18 to TRBJ2-7; TRBD1 matches at 9 bases. The CDR3 runs to 14 residues. From germline, CDR1 is KGHSH and CDR2 LQKENI. V trimming: 6 bases; J trimming: 4 bases; junction bases outside the gene matches: 7. CDR3 coding DNA: TGTGCCAGCTCCCGGGACAGGGATTGGTACGAGCAGTACTTC. Its translation is CASSRDRDWYEQYF.

About this clonotype: One base away lies a much larger clone, so this may be a sequencing read error. The chain has TRBV7-8 and TRBJ1-1; the D is unclear. The CDR3 contains 13 residues. The germline gives CDR1 SGHVS, CDR2 FQNEAQ. Here the CDR3 DNA reads TGTGTCAGCAGCATAACAATGAACACTGAAGCTTTCTTT. The encoded protein is CVSSITMNTEAFF.

This clonotype has ten or more counts. CDR3 sequence (DNA): TGTGCCAGCAAAAAGCGGGGTGCGAGAGAGACCCAGTACTTC. Amino acids: CASKKRGARETQYF. V and J are TRBV28 and TRBJ2-5; 7 bases match TRBD2. This CDR3 comprises 14 residues. CDR1 and CDR2 (germline): MDHEN, SYDVKM. The trim removed 7 bases at V and 4 bases at J, leaving 9 bases unmatched.

This clonotype was seen ten or more times. The rearrangement joins TRBV20-1 to TRBJ2-3; 11 nucleotides line up with TRBD2. V gave up 3 bases and J gave up 4 bases; unmatched junction bases: 12. CDR3 length: 17 residues. CDR1 and CDR2 (germline): DFQATT, SNEGSKA (reference sequence). The CDR3 nucleotides are TGCAGTGCTAGTGGTGCGTTAGCGGGAGGGCCGGCAGATACGCAGTATTTT. It yields the protein CSASGALAGGPADTQYF.

This clonotype was recorded at least ten times. The rearrangement uses TRBV27 and TRBJ2-7; no definite D call. Germline values: CDR1 MNHEY, CDR2 SMNVEV (reference sequence). The CDR3 spans 14 residues. Trimming cost V 3 bases and J 3 bases, with 12 bases left between them. This chain's CDR3 is CASSFTGSGYEQYF. In nucleotides, the CDR3 is TGTGCCAGCAGTTTTACGGGTAGTGGCTACGAGCAGTACTTC.

This clonotype was seen repeatedly, ten times or more. V usage is TRBV7-9 and J usage is TRBJ1-1; tentatively, D is TRBD1 (6 bases). Germline CDR1 is SEHNR and CDR2 is FQNEAQ (reference sequence). V was clipped by 5 bases and J by 4 bases, with 14 bases between them. This CDR3 comprises 14 residues. CDR3 amino acids: CASSPLQGSTEAFF. The CDR3 DNA sequence: TGTGCCAGCAGCCCCTTACAGGGTAGCACTGAAGCTTTCTTT.

This clonotype was observed a few times. This chain uses TRBV10-2 with TRBJ2-2, with D possibly being TRBD1 (5 bases). Between the trimmed V and J ends, which lost 10 bases and 1 base, there was a span of 16 bases. The V gene's germline CDR1 is WSHSY and CDR2 SAAADI. The CDR3 is 15 residues long. The CDR3 bases are TGCGCCATCCGGCACAACACAGGGAACACCGGGGAGCTGTTTTTT. Translating it yields CAIRHNTGNTGELFF.

This clonotype was counted at least ten times. This chain joins TRBV14 and TRBJ2-7; 8 bases line up with TRBD1. V lost 0 bases to trimming and J lost 7 bases; unmatched junction nucleotides: 11. CDR1 is SGHDN and CDR2 is FVKESK in the germline V gene. The CDR3 length is 16 residues. DNA of the CDR3: TGTGCCAGCAGCCAAGAGTCGGCTAACAGGGGGAGTGAGCAGTACTTC. As protein: CASSQESANRGSEQYF.

This clonotype was counted at least ten times. V and J are TRBV6-6 and TRBJ2-7; no clear D gene. Germline CDR1 reads MNHNY; CDR2 reads SVGAGI (reference sequence). Between the trimmed V and J ends, which lost 0 bases and 4 bases, there was a span of 4 bases. The CDR3 is 12 amino acids. The CDR3 nucleotides read TGTGCCAGCAGTTACTCGAGTTACGAGCAGTACTTC. Protein sequence: CASSYSSYEQYF.

The V gene is TRBV6-1, the J gene TRBJ2-1; possible D gene TRBD1, 5 bases. CDR1 and CDR2 (germline): MNHNS, SASEGT. CDR3 length equals 15 residues. Deletions cut 6 bases from V and 3 bases from J, with 15 bases between. CDR3 residues: CASSQTDRSYNEQFF. CDR3 coding DNA: TGTGCCAGCAGCCAGACAGACCGTAGCTACAATGAGCAGTTCTTC.

The sample holds many counts of this clonotype. The chain couples TRBV3-1 to TRBJ1-2; TRBD1 agrees at 7 bases. The CDR3 contains 13 residues. V was pared by 6 bases and J by 8 bases, with 9 bases of the junction left unmatched. Per the germline V gene, CDR1 is LGHDT and CDR2 is YNNKEL (reference sequence). Here the CDR3 reads CASRSDRARGYTF. The DNA for the CDR3 is TGTGCCAGCAGATCCGACAGGGCGAGGGGCTACACCTTC.

This sequence joins TRBV28 and TRBJ2-4, with TRBD2 identical over 7 bases. Trimming removed 5 bases from V and 13 bases from J; junction bases left unmatched: 11. Germline V CDR1 and CDR2: MDHEN, SYDVKM. The CDR3 is made up of 13 amino acids. CDR3 DNA sequence: TGTGCCAGCAGTAGGACTAGGTCATGGGAGCAGTACTTC. Protein sequence: CASSRTRSWEQYF. The full variable domain, rest sourced from reference TRBV28 and TRBJ2-4, is DVKVTQSSRYLVKRTGEKVFLECVQDMDHENMFWYRQDPGLGLRLIYFSYDVKMKEKGDIPEGYSVSREKKERFSLILESASTNQTSMYLCASSRTRSWEQYFGAGTRLSVL.

This clonotype was seen more than once but under ten times. V gene TRBV6-4 combines with J gene TRBJ2-1; TRBD1 is a possible D gene (6 bases). Germline V CDR1 and CDR2: MRHNA, SNTAGT. V was shortened by 0 bases and J by 3 bases, with 12 bases between the two germline ends. The CDR3 runs 16 residues. The CDR3 DNA sequence: TGTGCCAGCAGTGACTCATGGACAGAGAACTACAATGAGCAGTTCTTC. This gives the protein CASSDSWTENYNEQFF.

The table lists this clonotype with a few counts. The rearrangement uses TRBV6-5 and TRBJ2-1; 10 nucleotides align to TRBD2. Germline CDR1 reads MNHEY; CDR2 reads SVGAGI. The length of the CDR3 is 19 residues. J lost 1 base, V lost 0 bases, and 9 bases had no gene match. The DNA of the CDR3 is TGTGCCAGCAGTTACTCTTCCAGCGGGAGGGCCCGATCCTACAATGAGCAGTTCTTC. Its protein is CASSYSSSGRARSYNEQFF.

The V and J genes are TRBV19 and TRBJ1-4; TRBD1 matches at 8 bases. The germline gives CDR1 LNHDA, CDR2 SQIVND (reference sequence). The CDR3 sequence is 15 residues long. Losses at the gene ends were 10 bases for V and 3 bases for J; bases not matched to a gene: 10. CDR3 DNA sequence: TGTGCCACCAGGACAGGGTCAAGTTCTAATGAAAAACTGTTTTTT. Amino acids: CATRTGSSSNEKLFF.